Included here is one TCR beta chain sequence, with context. Its specificity is not known. Unmatched junction bases numbered 9, after V lost 4 bases and J lost 1 base. The CDR3 has 16 amino acids. Germline values: CDR1 SGHRS, CDR2 YFSETQ. The sample originates from a study of shared clonotypes between healthy human individuals. Study-level points and caveats: Unshared clonotypes carried lower generation probabilities than those common to all four donors.

The repertoire was sequenced with immunoSEQ multiplex PCR; TCRdb's copy has only in-frame clones and lacks some. The repertoire holds 2 million to 2.5 million clones, with approximately 94% as singletons. Naive CD8 cells were CD45RO-negative, positively selected for CCR7, excluding terminally differentiated effector memory CD45RA+ cells. This rearrangement joins TRBV5-1 to TRBJ2-5, with 8 bases aligning to TRBD2. Sequences were obtained from naive CD8+ T cells from PBMCs. The TCR was taken from a young man in good health. Some clones in this sample may be carry-over from other donors' samples. For the CDR3, the DNA is TGCGCCAGCAGCACCCAGATACTAGCGGCCCAAGAGACCCAGTACTTC. Residues: CASSTQILAAQETQYF.